The 4 T cell receptor beta chains presented below share a single source sample, sequenced in a study of CXCR3-negative and CXCR3-positive naive CD8 T cells. Study conclusions and caveats: CXCR3-positive naive cells carried more hydrophobic TRB CDR3s than CXCR3-negative ones.

The libraries of TRB cDNA were constructed through 5' RACE using UMI labels. For each CDR3 protein, TCRdb gives one entry from its re-call of the 5' RACE reads, without DNA. The table counts about 98,000 distinct CDR3 sequences; about 0.8% lies in the top ten. Their specific antigens are unknown. The source material was naive CXCR3+ CD8+ T cells from blood. The sample's subset: CD45RO-CCR7+CD27+CD95- naive CD8+ T cells expressing CXCR3 (TNR3+). These receptors were taken from a human donor in good health. Some clones in this sample may be carry-over from other donors' samples.

The rearrangement uses TRBV29-1 and TRBJ1-2. This CDR3 contains 11 residues. CDR1 and CDR2 from the germline V gene are SQVTM and ANQGSEA. This CDR3 reads CSVEDRPGYTF.

CDR3 in amino acids: CASSQALGYNEQFF. The J gene is TRBJ2-1, the V gene TRBV4-1. The CDR3 extends over 14 amino acids. CDR1 is MGHRA, CDR2 YSYEKL, per germline.

The chain is built from TRBV28 and TRBJ2-4; TCRdb returns TRBD1, unconfirmable since there is no DNA. This CDR3 spans 15 amino acids. Germline V gene sequence: CDR1 MDHEN, CDR2 SYDVKM. The CDR3 here is CASSPPRGAENIQYF.

CDR3 loop: CASSRTSGGANEQFF. The gene calls are TRBV4-2 and TRBJ2-1; the TRBD2 assignment by TCRdb is unverifiable without DNA. The CDR3 sequence is 15 residues long. Germline assignment: CDR1 LGHNA and CDR2 YNFKEQ.